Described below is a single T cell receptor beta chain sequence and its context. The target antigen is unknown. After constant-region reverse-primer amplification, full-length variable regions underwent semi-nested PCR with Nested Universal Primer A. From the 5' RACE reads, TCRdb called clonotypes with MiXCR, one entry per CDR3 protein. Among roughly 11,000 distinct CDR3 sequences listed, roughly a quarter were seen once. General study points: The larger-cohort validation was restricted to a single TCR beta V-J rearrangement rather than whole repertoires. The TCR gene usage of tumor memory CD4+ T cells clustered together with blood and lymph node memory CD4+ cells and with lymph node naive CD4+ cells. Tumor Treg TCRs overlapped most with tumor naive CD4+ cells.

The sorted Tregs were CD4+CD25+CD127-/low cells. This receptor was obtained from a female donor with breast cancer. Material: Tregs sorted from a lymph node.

The CDR3 reads CASSDLHNEQFF. CDR3 coding DNA: TGTGCCAGCTCGGACCTTCACAATGAGCAGTTCTTC. The J gene is TRBJ2-1, the V gene TRBV6-5, with D uncertain. The CDR3 extends over 12 amino acids. V lost 8 bases and J 5 bases, leaving 10 bases between the germline ends. The germline V gene has CDR1 MNHEY and CDR2 SVGAGI.